This T cell receptor (beta chain) was sequenced in a study of long-term antiretroviral therapy in people with HIV. Study-level findings and limits: Those clones which expanded before ART made up the dominant part of the repertoire at all time points. ART preceded a rise in diversity that nonetheless stayed lower than in transplant donor controls.

As regards this clone: The antigen is not known.

At the survey level, the v3.0 immunoSEQ assay was run. For every sample, sequencing targeted roughly 40,000-55,000 T-cell genomes. The table came from immunoSEQ multiplex PCR; TCRdb's copy has only in-frame clones and leaves some out. In the table there are about 14,000 clones, 77% of which are singletons. CDR1 and CDR2 (germline): SEHNR, FQNEAQ (reference sequence). The CDR3 loop spans 14 amino acids. With 4 bases removed from V and 5 bases from J, the gap between germline ends came to 14 bases. Every specimen provided about 0.9-11 million cryopreserved PBMC before DNA extraction took place. This specimen consisted of unsorted PBMCs, obtained 1.3 years before starting antiretroviral therapy. This chain uses TRBV7-9 with TRBJ1-2; D remains unclear. The receptor's source is a man aged 35 to 55 with HIV. The CDR3 DNA follows: TGTGCCAGCAGCTCCCGGACGGGGAATTATGGCTACACCTTC. Translation gives CASSSRTGNYGYTF.